This T cell receptor (beta chain) was captured in a study of neurological immune-mediated disorders. This clonotype occurred many times. The cDNA was generated through 5'RACE incorporating 10-nucleotide random UMIs. A single run covered 15-18 subjects with over 190 million TCR-beta sequences. Each CDR3 protein gets one entry after TCRdb re-called the 5' RACE reads with MiXCR. Among roughly 56,000 distinct CDR3 sequences, roughly 11% were seen once, and the ten largest hold 1.8%. The receptor's source is a man between 60 and 70 years old in good health. The source material was PBMCs.

The CDR3 loop is CSVEDYELLTDTQYF. The CDR3 bases are TGCAGCGTTGAAGACTATGAGCTCCTCACAGATACGCAGTATTTT. This chain links TRBV29-1 with TRBJ2-3; D is unclear. Trimming cost V 0 bases and J 2 bases, with 12 bases left between them. CDR3 length: 15 amino acids. Germline values: CDR1 SQVTM, CDR2 ANQGSEA.